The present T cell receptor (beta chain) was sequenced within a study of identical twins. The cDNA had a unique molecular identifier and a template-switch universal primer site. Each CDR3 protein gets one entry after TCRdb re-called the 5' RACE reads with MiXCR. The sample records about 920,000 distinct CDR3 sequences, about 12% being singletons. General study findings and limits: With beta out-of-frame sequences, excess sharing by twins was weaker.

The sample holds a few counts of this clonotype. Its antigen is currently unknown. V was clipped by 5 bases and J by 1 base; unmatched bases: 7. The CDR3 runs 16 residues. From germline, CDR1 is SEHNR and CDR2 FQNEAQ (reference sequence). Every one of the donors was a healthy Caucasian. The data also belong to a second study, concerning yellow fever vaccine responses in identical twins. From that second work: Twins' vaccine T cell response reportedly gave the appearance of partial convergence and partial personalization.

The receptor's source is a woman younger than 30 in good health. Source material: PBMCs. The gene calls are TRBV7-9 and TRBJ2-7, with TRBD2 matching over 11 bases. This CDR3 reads CASSRPGLAESYEQYF. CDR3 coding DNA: TGTGCCAGCAGCCGTCCGGGACTAGCGGAATCCTACGAGCAGTACTTC. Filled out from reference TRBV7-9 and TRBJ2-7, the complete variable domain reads DTGVSQNPRHKITKRGQNVTFRCDPISEHNRLYWYRQTLGQGPEFLTYFQNEAQLEKSRLLSDRFSAERPKGSFSTLEIQRTEQGDSAMYLCASSRPGLAESYEQYFGPGTRLTVT.